This is a list of T cell receptor beta chains from one sample in a study of OX40 agonist ivuxolimab in advanced cancers. The protocol was immunoSEQ multiplex PCR, while the TCRdb copy is restricted to in-frame clones and leaves out a portion. The table records about 48,000 clones, 65% to 85% of them present only once. The sample was CD4+ or CD8+ T cells sorted from blood, taken in a trial of the OX40 agonist ivuxolimab. All receptors derive from an adult with an advanced solid tumor such as melanoma, head and neck, liver or kidney cancer. Each CDR3 is given with its conserved first and last residue. The D gene is left open where the match is weak. Rows may omit the clone size; those that give it use once, few, many or a size class.

>TRBJ2-7|TRBD1|TRBV27|.
CASSLSTGGDGEQYF
TGTGCCAGCAGTTTATCGACAGGGGGGGATGGGGAGCAGTACTTC
>TRBJ1-1|.|TRBV6-1|.
CASKSVQGRLAFF
TGTGCCAGCAAGTCGGTACAGGGAAGGTTGGCTTTCTTT
>TRBJ1-1|.|TRBV7-3|once
CASSWDNSGGTEAFF
TGTGCCAGCAGCTGGGACAACTCGGGAGGGACTGAAGCTTTCTTT
>TRBJ1-5|.|TRBV18|.
CASSPAGGNQPQHF
TGCGCCAGCTCACCAGCAGGCGGCAATCAGCCCCAGCATTTT
>TRBJ2-5|.|TRBV5-1|.
CASSLAQRRETQYF
TGCGCCAGCAGCTTAGCACAAAGACGGGAGACCCAGTACTTC
>TRBJ1-2|.|TRBV25-1|.
CASSENLWVGGYTF
TGTGCCAGCAGTGAAAATTTGTGGGTTGGTGGCTACACCTTC
>TRBJ1-1|.|TRBV7-9|few
CASSLAVDSAEAFF
TGTGCCAGCAGCTTAGCGGTAGACAGCGCTGAAGCTTTCTTT
>TRBJ2-7|TRBD1|TRBV27|.
CASSLPGTALYEQYF
TGTGCCAGCAGTTTACCCGGGACAGCTTTATACGAGCAGTACTTC
>TRBJ1-2|TRBD1|TRBV7-6|.
CASSPRTGYGYTF
TGTGCCAGCAGCCCGCGGACAGGGTATGGCTACACCTTC
>TRBJ2-5|TRBD2|TRBV7-2|.
CASSLEAGEWETQYF
TGTGCCAGCAGCTTAGAGGCGGGGGAGTGGGAGACCCAGTACTTC
>TRBJ1-2|.|TRBV2|.
CASSGGSPYGYTF
TGTGCCAGCAGTGGAGGCAGCCCCTATGGCTACACCTTC
>TRBJ1-2|.|TRBV4-2|few
CASSQVASDHGYTF
TGTGCCAGCAGCCAAGTGGCCTCGGACCATGGCTACACCTTC
>TRBJ1-6|.|TRBV6-5|.
CASSYSNRGHSPLHF
TGTGCCAGCAGTTACTCGAATCGAGGGCACTCACCCCTCCACTTT
>TRBJ1-6|.|TRBV6-6|once
CASAENNSPLHF
TGTGCCAGCGCTGAGAATAATTCACCCCTCCACTTT
>TRBJ2-3|TRBD1|TRBV5-4|.
CASSLDRGDTQYF
TGTGCCAGCAGCTTGGACAGGGGCGATACGCAGTATTTT
>TRBJ1-2|.|TRBV5-1|.
CASSLERHGYTF
TGCGCCAGCAGCTTGGAGCGGCATGGCTACACCTTC
>TRBJ1-1|TRBD1|TRBV6-1|.
CASSETGFTEAFF
TGTGCCAGCAGCGAGACAGGGTTCACTGAAGCTTTCTTT
>TRBJ2-7|.|TRBV7-2|few
CASSLTYEQYF
TGTGCCAGCAGCTTAACCTACGAGCAGTACTTC
>TRBJ1-1|.|TRBV4-1|.
CASSLHPGDTEAFF
TGCGCCAGCAGCCTTCACCCGGGGGACACTGAAGCTTTCTTT
>TRBJ2-3|.|TRBV29-1|.
CSVDIRGAGDTQYF
TGCAGCGTTGATATACGGGGGGCGGGAGATACGCAGTATTTT
>TRBJ2-1|.|TRBV10-1|.
CASSPRDGEQFF
TGCGCCAGCAGTCCCAGGGACGGTGAGCAGTTCTTC
>TRBJ2-5|.|TRBV10-3|.
CATKGEWETQYF
TGTGCCACAAAAGGGGAATGGGAGACCCAGTACTTC
>TRBJ1-2|.|TRBV2|.
CASSRNRVGDGYTF
TGTGCCAGCAGCCGCAACAGGGTCGGGGATGGCTACACCTTC
>TRBJ1-2|.|TRBV14|.
CASSQGVGYGYTF
TGTGCCAGCAGCCAGGGAGTTGGCTATGGCTACACCTTC
>TRBJ1-2|.|TRBV14|.
CASSLLRGGYTF
TGTGCCAGCAGCCTCCTACGCGGGGGCTACACCTTC
>TRBJ2-3|TRBD2|TRBV7-8|.
CASSLLRGGRTQYF
TGTGCCAGCAGCTTATTGCGGGGGGGACGTACGCAGTATTTT
>TRBJ1-1|.|TRBV9|.
CASSKDGTARPEAFF
TGTGCCAGCAGCAAGGACGGGACGGCAAGACCTGAAGCTTTCTTT
>TRBJ1-5|.|TRBV19|.
CASSITGGPQPQHF
TGTGCCAGTAGTATAACGGGAGGTCCCCAGCCCCAGCATTTT
>TRBJ1-1|.|TRBV6-5|.
CASSYWTNTEAFF
TGTGCCAGCAGTTACTGGACCAACACTGAAGCTTTCTTT
>TRBJ1-4|.|TRBV29-1|.
CSVRGLANEKLFF
TGCAGCGTCCGGGGGCTGGCTAATGAAAAACTGTTTTTT
>TRBJ1-1|TRBD1|TRBV5-1|.
CASSSRGRTEAFF
TGCGCCAGCAGCTCCAGGGGGCGTACTGAAGCTTTCTTT
>TRBJ2-1|.|TRBV19|.
CASSMGHQPYNEQFF
TGTGCCAGTAGTATGGGGCACCAACCATACAATGAGCAGTTCTTC
>TRBJ1-2|.|TRBV5-6|.
CASSFPLPRGYGYTF
TGTGCCAGCAGCTTCCCTCTACCCCGCGGCTATGGCTACACCTTC
>TRBJ2-5|TRBD1|TRBV5-1|.
CASSPGTAKETQYF
TGCGCCAGCAGCCCAGGGACAGCCAAAGAGACCCAGTACTTC
>TRBJ1-2|.|TRBV10-3|.
CAISEAPGVGYTF
TGTGCCATCAGTGAGGCCCCAGGGGTTGGCTACACCTTC
>TRBJ1-1|.|TRBV7-9|.
CASRPEEGENTEAFF
TGTGCCAGCAGACCGGAGGAGGGTGAGAACACTGAAGCTTTCTTT
>TRBJ2-7|.|TRBV20-1|.
CSARQGYEQYF
TGCAGTGCCCGCCAGGGGTACGAGCAGTACTTC
>TRBJ1-3|TRBD1|TRBV10-2|.
CASYGQGRNTIYF
TGCGCCAGCTACGGACAGGGGAGGAACACCATATATTTT
>TRBJ2-7|TRBD1|TRBV7-9|.
CASSPWTGGAYEQYF
TGTGCCAGCAGCCCCTGGACAGGGGGCGCCTACGAGCAGTACTTC
>TRBJ2-1|TRBD2|TRBV5-1|.
CASRIAGEGYNEQFF
TGCGCCAGCAGAATAGCGGGGGAGGGCTACAATGAGCAGTTCTTC
>TRBJ1-2|.|TRBV7-9|.
CASSRTRLAGRGYTF
TGTGCCAGCAGCCGAACACGGCTGGCGGGTCGCGGCTACACCTTC
>TRBJ1-2|.|TRBV30|.
CAWTQGQGSNIAF
TGTGCCTGGACCCAAGGACAAGGATCTAATATCGCCTTC
>TRBJ1-1|.|TRBV5-4|.
CASSLAVNTEAFF
TGTGCCAGCAGCTTGGCAGTCAACACTGAAGCTTTCTTT
>TRBJ2-5|.|TRBV2|.
CASSERRNQETQYF
TGTGCCAGCAGTGAACGTCGAAACCAAGAGACCCAGTACTTC